The 29 T cell receptor beta chains below were found in one sample sequenced in a study of T cells in Graves' hyperthyroidism and ophthalmopathy. What was amplified from RNA transcripts were TCR beta CDR3 regions. Initially, a first-round RT-PCR of the TCR CDR3 employed the HTBI primer set. TCRdb called the multiplex PCR reads again in MiXCR, with one record for every CDR3 protein. Among about 300,000 distinct CDR3 sequences, roughly 18% were seen once, and the ten largest hold about 40%. Sequenced sample: blood. Source of these receptors: a man between 45 and 60 years old with Graves' ophthalmopathy.

V and J are TRBV3-1 and TRBJ2-1; 13 nucleotides match TRBD2. Germline V gene sequence: CDR1 LGHDT, CDR2 YNNKEL (reference sequence). CDR3 length: 16 residues. J was trimmed by 8 bases and V by 5 bases; bases with no gene match: 9. The CDR3 sequence: CASSSRGLAGQDEQFF. Written as DNA, the CDR3 is TGTGCCAGCAGCTCGAGGGGACTAGCGGGACAGGATGAGCAGTTCTTC.

With regard to this clonotype: Its ends do not fully match the called genes, so a read error is possible. V is TRBV5-1 and J is TRBJ1-1, with a weak D call TRBD1 (6 bases). Germline V gene sequence: CDR1 SGHRS, CDR2 YFSETQ. The CDR3 is 14 amino acids. The CDR3 bases are TGCGCCAGCACCAAATCGGGGGGCGGAACTGAAGCTCTCTTT. It specifies CASTKSGGGTEALF.

V usage is TRBV28 and J usage is TRBJ1-1; 9 bases agree with TRBD1. With 7 bases clipped from V and 1 base from J, the junction kept 10 bases outside the gene matches. The CDR3 runs to 16 residues. Germline CDR1 reads MDHEN; CDR2 reads SYDVKM. CDR3 nucleotide sequence: TGTGCCAGCATACCGGGACAGGGTGTCGGGAACACTGAAGCTTTCTTT. Translating it yields CASIPGQGVGNTEAFF. The full variable domain, completed using reference TRBV28 and TRBJ1-1, is DVKVTQSSRYLVKRTGEKVFLECVQDMDHENMFWYRQDPGLGLRLIYFSYDVKMKEKGDIPEGYSVSREKKERFSLILESASTNQTSMYLCASIPGQGVGNTEAFFGQGTRLTVV.

The chain carries TRBV10-3 and TRBJ2-1; D not resolved. Germline V lookup: CDR1 ENHRY, CDR2 SYGVKD. The CDR3 runs to 11 residues. The ends were cut back, 5 bases at V and 5 bases at J, with 4 bases in the middle. CDR3 DNA: TGTGCCATCAGTAAAAACAATGAGCAGTTCTTC. It specifies CAISKNNEQFF.

Notes on this clonotype: A much larger clone sits a single nucleotide away, making a read error possible. J is TRBJ2-5 and V is TRBV7-2; a weak D match, TRBD2 (6 bases). Germline V gene data show CDR1 as SGHTA and CDR2 as FQGNSA. The CDR3 covers 16 residues. The V and J ends lost 0 bases and 8 bases respectively, with 19 bases between them. As DNA, the CDR3 is TGTGCCAGCAGCTTAGCGGGAGGCGGGATATTGGGCACCCAGTACTTC. Protein: CASSLAGGGILGTQYF.

This clonotype was seen only a few times. The chain uses TRBV6-1 and TRBJ2-7, with 12 bases aligning to TRBD1. Germline loops: CDR1 MNHNS, CDR2 SASEGT. The length of the CDR3 is 15 residues. The V segment lost 5 bases and the J segment 6 bases; nucleotides outside the gene matches: 8. In nucleotides, the CDR3 is TGTGCCAGCAGTCCAGCGGGACAGGGGGCTATCGAGCAGTACTTC. This encodes CASSPAGQGAIEQYF.

This chain uses TRBV2 with TRBJ2-2, with 10 bases identical to TRBD2. In germline, CDR1 is SNHLY, CDR2 FYNNEI. The CDR3 covers 16 residues. The trim removed 2 bases at V and 3 bases at J, leaving 3 bases unmatched. CDR3 bases: TGTGCCAGCAGTGAACTAGCGGGAGATTACACCGGGGAGCTGTTTTTT. Amino acids: CASSELAGDYTGELFF. Full variable domain (remainder filled in from reference TRBV2 and TRBJ2-2): EPEVTQTPSHQVTQMGQEVILRCVPISNHLYFYWYRQILGQKVEFLVSFYNNEISEKSEIFDDQFSVERPDGSNFTLKIRSTKLEDSAMYFCASSELAGDYTGELFFGEGSRLTVL.

The genes are TRBV20-1 and TRBJ2-5; weak D call: TRBD2 (5 bases). The length of the CDR3 is 14 residues. CDR1 and CDR2 from the germline V gene are DFQATT and SNEGSKA (reference sequence). Between the trimmed V and J ends, which lost 3 bases and 10 bases, there was a span of 21 bases. CDR3 sequence (DNA): TGCAGTGCTAGTACAACCCGGCGGGCCCGGGACCAGTACTTC. This codes for CSASTTRRARDQYF.

This clonotype was picked up many times. The chain joins TRBV24-1 to TRBJ2-1, with 8 bases fitting TRBD1. V was clipped by 7 bases and J by 4 bases; unmatched bases: 2. Per germline, CDR1 KGHDR and CDR2 SFDVKD. The CDR3 is 13 amino acids. In DNA form, the CDR3 reads TGTGCCACCAGCCGGGACAGGTACAATGAGCAGTTCTTC. Translation: CATSRDRYNEQFF.

The J gene is TRBJ1-5, the V gene TRBV19, with D tentatively TRBD1 (6 bases). There are 13 residues in the CDR3. CDR1 LNHDA and CDR2 SQIVND come from the germline V gene (reference sequence). V dropped 3 bases and J dropped 11 bases, with 14 bases sitting between them. The CDR3 nucleotides read TGTGCCAGTAGTATGGCGGGGGCGGGTTCCCAGCATTTT. Translation gives CASSMAGAGSQHF.

The J gene is TRBJ2-5, the V gene TRBV11-2, with TRBD1 identical over 8 bases. CDR1 is SGHAT and CDR2 is FQNNGV in the germline V gene. The CDR3 extends over 14 amino acids. J lost 3 bases, V lost 5 bases, and 5 bases had no gene match. CDR3 residues: CASSMTGEKETQYF. Here the CDR3 DNA reads TGTGCCAGCAGCATGACAGGGGAAAAAGAGACCCAGTACTTC.

This clonotype came up a few times. The rearrangement links TRBV5-1 to TRBJ1-4; 7 nucleotides agree with TRBD1. V lost 4 bases to trimming and J lost 5 bases; unmatched junction nucleotides: 5. Germline V gene sequence: CDR1 SGHRS, CDR2 YFSETQ. CDR3 size: 14 residues. In nucleotides, the CDR3 is TGCGCCAGCAGCCGACAGGGCCTAAATGAAAAACTGTTTTTT. As protein: CASSRQGLNEKLFF. The full variable domain, rest sourced from reference TRBV5-1 and TRBJ1-4, is KAGVTQTPRYLIKTRGQQVTLSCSPISGHRSVSWYQQTPGQGLQFLFEYFSETQRNKGNFPGRFSGRQFSNSRSEMNVSTLELGDSALYLCASSRQGLNEKLFFGSGTQLSVL.

This clonotype was seen many times. This rearrangement joins TRBV28 to TRBJ2-5, with D possibly matching TRBD1 (7 bases). The CDR3 extends over 16 amino acids. Germline V gene lookup returns CDR1 MDHEN and CDR2 SYDVKM. Deletions cut 5 bases from V and 1 base from J, with 17 bases between. Here the CDR3 DNA reads TGTGCCAGCAGTCCCCCGGCAGGGGGGATCCAAGAGACCCAGTACTTC. Its translation is CASSPPAGGIQETQYF.

This chain joins TRBV6-1 and TRBJ1-2; a possible D gene is TRBD1 (6 bases). This CDR3 has 13 amino acids. The V and J ends lost 3 bases and 10 bases respectively, with 15 bases between them. Germline CDR1 MNHNS, CDR2 SASEGT. The CDR3 region is CASSDAQGHDYTF. The CDR3 nucleotides are TGTGCCAGCAGTGATGCACAGGGCCATGACTACACCTTC.

The V call is TRBV20-1, the J call TRBJ2-7; the D gene is possibly TRBD2 (6 bases). Germline V gene sequence: CDR1 DFQATT, CDR2 SNEGSKA (reference sequence). Trimming stripped 2 bases from V and 6 bases from J, with 11 bases between. The CDR3 runs to 12 residues. This CDR3 reads CSARPRGGEQYF. The CDR3 nucleotides read TGCAGTGCTAGACCGAGGGGAGGCGAGCAGTACTTC.

This clonotype was counted between two and nine times. The chain carries TRBV10-3 and TRBJ1-5, with D possibly TRBD1 on 5 matching bases. CDR1 is ENHRY, CDR2 SYGVKD, per germline. Trimming removed 0 bases at V and 6 bases at J, with 6 bases between. The CDR3 length is 13 residues. CDR3 coding DNA: TGTGCCATCAGTGAGTCGGGGGGTCAGCCCCAGCATTTT. This sequence encodes CAISESGGQPQHF.

This clonotype was found a few times. The rearrangement joins TRBV5-1 to TRBJ2-1, with D possibly matching TRBD1 (6 bases). The V gene's germline CDR1 is SGHRS and CDR2 YFSETQ. This CDR3 is built from 15 residues. The V and J ends lost 0 bases and 3 bases respectively, with 10 bases between them. CDR3 in DNA: TGCGCCAGCAGCTTGGAGGGGGATCTCTACAATGAGCAGTTCTTC. Residues: CASSLEGDLYNEQFF. Looking up the rest from reference TRBV5-1 and TRBJ2-1 gives the full variable domain: KAGVTQTPRYLIKTRGQQVTLSCSPISGHRSVSWYQQTPGQGLQFLFEYFSETQRNKGNFPGRFSGRQFSNSRSEMNVSTLELGDSALYLCASSLEGDLYNEQFFGPGTRLTVL.

This chain joins TRBV10-2 and TRBJ2-7; 11 nucleotides line up with TRBD2. The ends lost 6 bases at V and 7 bases at J; junction bases unmatched: 11. Germline CDR1 and CDR2: WSHSY and SAAADI. The CDR3 has 15 amino acids. The CDR3 protein is CASRELAGAREEQYF. The CDR3 DNA follows: TGCGCCAGCAGAGAACTAGCGGGAGCTCGAGAAGAGCAGTACTTC.

Notes on this clonotype: One junction end does not reproduce the germline sequence, and a read error may be involved. V usage is TRBV2 and J usage is TRBJ2-5; 13 bases map to TRBD2. Germline V gene lookup returns CDR1 SNHLY and CDR2 FYNNEI. CDR3 length equals 15 residues. CDR3 sequence (DNA): TGTGCCACCAGTGACCAGACTAGCGGGAGGGAGACCCAGTACTTC. It yields the protein CATSDQTSGRETQYF.

This clonotype was seen many times. The J gene is TRBJ2-3, the V gene TRBV2, with 11 bases fitting TRBD2. Germline CDR1 is SNHLY and CDR2 is FYNNEI. This CDR3 is built from 14 residues. J lost 6 bases, V lost 2 bases, and 1 base had no gene match. The CDR3 reads CASSERTSGDTQYF. The CDR3 DNA follows: TGTGCCAGCAGTGAAAGGACTAGCGGGGATACGCAGTATTTT.

V is TRBV19 and J is TRBJ2-1, with D perhaps matching TRBD1 or TRBD2 (5 bases each). The V and J ends lost 5 bases and 4 bases respectively, with 9 bases between them. CDR1 and CDR2 from the germline V gene are LNHDA and SQIVND (reference sequence). This CDR3 has 13 residues. CDR3 residues: CASSWGGYNEQFF. The CDR3 nucleotides read TGTGCCAGTAGTTGGGGCGGGTACAATGAGCAGTTCTTC.

There are many counts of this clonotype. The J gene is TRBJ2-7, the V gene TRBV2; 8 nucleotides agree with TRBD1. From germline, CDR1 is SNHLY and CDR2 FYNNEI. The CDR3 covers 13 residues. V gave up 8 bases and J gave up 4 bases; unmatched junction bases: 7. The CDR3 loop reads CASGTGGFYEQYF. The CDR3 nucleotides read TGTGCCAGCGGGACAGGAGGGTTTTACGAGCAGTACTTC.

This clonotype was observed a handful of times. The chain has TRBV20-1 and TRBJ2-7; a weak D match, TRBD1 (6 bases). V gave up 3 bases and J gave up 6 bases, with 12 bases separating them. CDR1 and CDR2 (germline): DFQATT, SNEGSKA (reference sequence). The CDR3 has 12 residues. The CDR3: CSARIWGREQYF. The CDR3 coding sequence is TGCAGTGCTAGGATATGGGGGCGCGAGCAGTACTTC.

This clonotype was seen repeatedly, ten times or more. The V and J genes are TRBV29-1 and TRBJ2-4; 10 positions agree with TRBD2. The trim removed 7 bases at V and 7 bases at J, leaving 4 bases unmatched. Germline V lookup: CDR1 SQVTM, CDR2 ANQGSEA. This CDR3 comprises 12 residues. The CDR3 loop is CSGTAGGNIQYF. The CDR3 region has the DNA TGCAGCGGAACAGCGGGGGGGAACATTCAGTACTTC. The full variable domain, with the rest looked up from reference TRBV29-1 and TRBJ2-4, is SAVISQKPSRDICQRGTSLTIQCQVDSQVTMMFWYRQQPGQSLTLIATANQGSEATYESGFVIDKFPISRPNLTFSTLTVSNMSPEDSSIYLCSGTAGGNIQYFGAGTRLSVL.

The chain employs TRBV27 and TRBJ1-5; 8 nucleotides align to TRBD1. The length of the CDR3 is 16 residues. The trim removed 5 bases at V and 2 bases at J, leaving 8 bases unmatched. Germline V gene sequence: CDR1 MNHEY, CDR2 SMNVEV (reference sequence). CDR3 amino acids: CASSHRTGMGNQPQHF. CDR3 nucleotides: TGTGCCAGCAGTCACCGGACAGGGATGGGCAATCAGCCCCAGCATTTT.

At least ten counts were recorded for this clonotype. This chain uses TRBV11-3 with TRBJ2-3; D is unclear. The length of the CDR3 is 14 residues. The germline V gene encodes CDR1 SGHNT and CDR2 YENEEA. The V end lost 5 bases, the J end lost 0 bases, and 9 bases lay between the germline ends. The CDR3 sequence: CASSPGWSTDTQYF. Written as DNA, the CDR3 is TGTGCCAGCAGCCCCGGTTGGAGCACAGATACGCAGTATTTT.

The gene calls are TRBV4-1 and TRBJ2-5; 8 bases fit TRBD2. The V gene's germline CDR1 is MGHRA and CDR2 YSYEKL. The CDR3 is 17 residues long. With 4 bases clipped from V and 1 base from J, the junction kept 11 bases outside the gene matches. CDR3 in amino acids: CASSRRGGQMGQETQYF. The CDR3 DNA follows: TGCGCCAGCAGCCGACGGGGGGGGCAGATGGGCCAAGAGACCCAGTACTTC.

This clonotype was recorded a few times. This chain connects TRBV6-1 to TRBJ2-1, with D unresolved. Germline V CDR1 and CDR2: MNHNS, SASEGT. The V and J ends lost 1 base and 4 bases respectively, with 11 bases between them. The CDR3 spans 15 residues. The CDR3 reads CASSEDPSHYNEQFF. As DNA, the CDR3 is TGTGCCAGCAGTGAAGACCCTAGTCATTACAATGAGCAGTTCTTC.

This clonotype was seen at least ten times. This chain's CDR3 is CASNYGGTSYEQYF. The CDR3, as DNA: TGTGCCAGCAATTACGGGGGGACCTCCTACGAGCAGTACTTC. The chain combines TRBV2 with TRBJ2-7, with TRBD2 matching over 7 bases. V shed 7 bases, J shed 0 bases, and the junction held 6 bases outside the gene matches. Germline V lookup: CDR1 SNHLY, CDR2 FYNNEI. The CDR3 has 14 residues.